Shown below are 28 T cell receptor beta chains from a single sample sequenced in a study of T cells in women clearing cervical HPV infection. Some clones are missing from TCRdb's copy, which holds only in-frame ones; the method was immunoSEQ multiplex PCR. In all, the sample yields over 45,000 clones. The sequenced sample consisted of blood buffy coat. The source of these receptors is a woman between 18 and 75 years old with a cervical HPV16 infection that either progressed to CIN3+ or cleared (not recorded which).

Comments on this clone: The read is 3 residues too short to cover the CDR3 end, so that end is filled in from the germline J gene. The J gene is TRBJ2-4, the V gene TRBV28; D remains unclear. With 6 bases removed from V and 0 bases from J, the gap between germline ends came to 18 bases. From germline, CDR1 is MDHEN and CDR2 SYDVKM. The CDR3 is made up of 17 amino acids. CDR3 residues: CASSPYLPVLAKNIQYF. The part of the CDR3 DNA that was read is TGTGCCAGCAGCCCATACCTGCCGGTCCTAGCCAAAAACATT.

Turning to this clone: The read finishes 3 residues shy of the CDR3 end, and the germline J gene is used to complete it. V is TRBV18 and J is TRBJ2-1, with TRBD1 as a possible D gene (6 bases). V lost 6 bases and J lost 5, with 29 bases in between. This CDR3 is 19 amino acids long. Germline assignment: CDR1 KGHSH and CDR2 LQKENI. CDR3 sequence reads: CASSLRDTTHIVPHNEQFF. The DNA read from the CDR3 is TGTGCCAGCTCGCTTCGGGACACCACTCACATTGTGCCTCACAATGAG.

Details on this clone: The read terminates 3 residues ahead of where the CDR3 ends, so the germline J gene completes it. This rearrangement joins TRBV28 to TRBJ2-3; 9 positions agree with TRBD2. Germline assignment: CDR1 MDHEN and CDR2 SYDVKM. The CDR3 loop spans 15 amino acids. V shed 5 bases, J shed 2 bases, and the junction held 5 bases outside the gene matches. The CDR3 protein is CASSTGTSPTDTQYF. The part of the CDR3 DNA that was read is TGTGCCAGCAGTACCGGGACTAGCCCCACAGATACG.

As regards this clone: The sequence runs out 3 residues before the end of the CDR3; the remainder is reconstructed from the germline J gene. The V gene is TRBV13, the J gene TRBJ2-5; the match to TRBD1 covers 9 bases. V shed 1 base, J shed 4 bases, and the junction held 16 bases outside the gene matches. There are 19 residues in the CDR3. Germline V gene lookup returns CDR1 PRHDT and CDR2 FYEKMQ (reference sequence). The CDR3 protein is CASSLVVGVIGQGRETQYF. Incomplete CDR3 DNA: TGTGCCAGCAGCTTAGTGGTGGGGGTTATTGGACAGGGGAGAGAGACC.

In the case of this clone: The missing CDR3 end, 3 residues past where the read stops, is filled in from the germline J gene. The chain has TRBV4-1 and TRBJ1-1; TRBD1 agrees at 8 bases. The CDR3 extends over 17 amino acids. With 0 bases clipped from V and 1 base from J, the junction kept 7 bases outside the gene matches. CDR1 is MGHRA and CDR2 is YSYEKL in the germline V gene. The part of the CDR3 DNA that was read is TGCGCCAGCAGCCAAGACCGTCAGGGGGCTCAGAACACTGAA. Protein sequence: CASSQDRQGAQNTE. The complete CDR3 protein is CASSQDRQGAQNTEAFF.

Concerning this clone: With the read ending 3 residues before the CDR3 end, the germline J gene is used to fill in that end. The chain uses TRBV7-6 and TRBJ2-5; D is perhaps TRBD1 (6 bases). CDR3 size: 16 residues. Trimming removed 5 bases from V and 5 bases from J, with 21 bases in between. Germline V lookup: CDR1 SGHVS, CDR2 FNYEAQ. This CDR3 reads CASSRGGGLGQETQYF. The covered CDR3 bases are TGTGCCAGCAGCAGAGGTGGGGGCTTAGGTCAGGAGACC.

To note about this clone: The CDR3 end lies 3 residues beyond the end of the read and is filled in from the germline J gene. V is TRBV7-8 and J is TRBJ2-2; D possibly corresponds to TRBD1 (6 bases). With 3 bases removed from V and 2 bases from J, the gap between germline ends came to 10 bases. CDR3 length equals 15 residues. Per germline, CDR1 SGHVS and CDR2 FQNEAQ. Partial CDR3 DNA: TGTGCCAGCAGCTTTAACAGGGTTAACACCGGGGAG. Protein: CASSFNRVNTGE. The complete CDR3 protein is CASSFNRVNTGELFF.

A note on this clone: Sequencing ends 3 residues short of the CDR3 end; the germline J gene provides the rest. The chain couples TRBV6-1 to TRBJ1-1; D gene ambiguous. This CDR3 is built from 14 residues. Germline CDR1 MNHNS, CDR2 SASEGT. Deletions cut 0 bases from V and 6 bases from J, with 11 bases between. CDR3 bases read: TGTGCCAGCAGTGAAGCGCGGTCCGGGGCTGAA. It specifies CASSEARSGAE. The CDR3 as a whole reads CASSEARSGAEAFF.

Worth noting for this clone: The read stops 3 residues short of the end of the CDR3; the missing end is completed from the germline J gene. The chain has TRBV5-6 and TRBJ2-3, with D possibly TRBD2 on 6 matching bases. The CDR3 is made up of 14 amino acids. V gave up 3 bases and J gave up 0 bases, with 8 bases separating them. Germline CDR1 SGHDT, CDR2 YYEEEE. CDR3 region: CASSSSGSTDTQYF. The sequenced CDR3 bases are TGTGCCAGCAGCTCAAGCGGGAGCACAGATACG.

As for this clone: The observed sequence ends 3 residues before the CDR3 terminus, with the missing tail filled in from the germline J gene. This sequence joins TRBV29-1 and TRBJ1-1; possible D gene TRBD1, 5 bases. CDR3 length: 13 residues. CDR1 SQVTM and CDR2 ANQGSEA come from the germline V gene. V lost 8 bases, J lost 5 bases, and 18 bases lay in between. The sequenced part of the CDR3 DNA is TGCAGCATTCTAACAGGAATGGGTACTGAA. It is translated as CSILTGMGTE. The entire CDR3 sequence reads CSILTGMGTEAFF.

About this clone: The DNA ends 3 residues before the CDR3 does, and the rest of the CDR3 is filled in from the germline J gene. The chain uses TRBV24-1 and TRBJ2-3; D might be TRBD2 (6 bases). Trimming cost V 7 bases and J 6 bases, with 19 bases left between them. CDR3 size: 15 residues. Germline CDR1 KGHDR, CDR2 SFDVKD. The CDR3: CATRDSRLGRDTQYF. Incomplete CDR3 DNA: TGTGCCACCAGAGACAGTCGACTAGGCAGGGATACG.

As to this clone: The read stops 3 residues short of the end of the CDR3; the missing end is completed from the germline J gene. The chain links TRBV18 to TRBJ2-5; TRBD2 agrees at 11 bases. Trimming removed 3 bases from V and 4 bases from J; junction bases left unmatched: 4. Germline CDR1 reads KGHSH; CDR2 reads LQKENI. The CDR3 loop spans 15 amino acids. The DNA read from the CDR3 is TGTGCCAGCTCACCGACTAGCGGGGACCGAGAGACC. This gives the protein CASSPTSGDRET. The entire CDR3 protein reads CASSPTSGDRETQYF.

Notes on this clone: Read sequence stops 3 residues before the CDR3 end, and the germline J gene provides the missing end. The J gene is TRBJ1-2, the V gene TRBV30, with D possibly being TRBD1 (5 bases). Germline CDR1 reads GTSNPN; CDR2 reads SVGIG (reference sequence). Trimming took off 3 bases at V and 7 bases at J, with 24 bases between the two ends. CDR3 length: 16 amino acids. The CDR3 sequence: CAWRIPWQGTHGGYTF. CDR3 DNA, as far as it was read: TGTGCCTGGAGGATACCGTGGCAGGGCACCCACGGTGGC.

About this clone: The read ends 3 residues early relative to the CDR3; the germline J gene fills the gap. This chain joins TRBV2 and TRBJ2-5, with D possibly being TRBD1 (5 bases). This CDR3 has 15 residues. V lost 4 bases, J lost 4 bases, and 16 bases lay in between. Germline V gives CDR1 SNHLY, CDR2 FYNNEI. The CDR3 spells CASSVVRVIGETQYF. CDR3 DNA, as far as it was read: TGTGCCAGCAGTGTTGTCAGGGTGATTGGAGAGACC.

About this clone itself: Coverage ceases 3 residues before the CDR3 finishes, and the germline J gene fills in the end. V gene TRBV28 combines with J gene TRBJ1-1; D gene unclear. The CDR3 spans 13 residues. Trimming left V 2 bases short and J 2 bases short, with 6 bases between. CDR1 and CDR2 from the germline V gene are MDHEN and SYDVKM. The chain's CDR3 is CASSLQINTEAFF. CDR3 DNA, as far as it was read: TGTGCCAGCAGTTTACAGATTAACACTGAA.

On this clone: The CDR3 goes on 3 residues after the read ends, and that part is filled in from the germline J gene. V usage is TRBV29-1 and J usage is TRBJ2-1; 10 bases are shared with TRBD2. Losses at the gene ends were 7 bases for V and 6 bases for J; bases not matched to a gene: 9. Germline lookup yields CDR1 SQVTM and CDR2 ANQGSEA. The length of the CDR3 is 14 residues. The sequenced part of the CDR3 DNA is TGCAGCGGGGGCCTCAGCGGGAGGGCCAATGAG. Translation gives CSGGLSGRANE. The full-length CDR3 reads as CSGGLSGRANEQFF.

Turning to this clone: The missing CDR3 end, 3 residues past where the read stops, is filled in from the germline J gene. The J gene is TRBJ1-5, the V gene TRBV20-1, with TRBD1 identical over 9 bases. The V gene end was trimmed by 5 bases and the J gene end by 6 bases; junction bases not matched to a gene: 11. The CDR3 has 15 residues. Germline values: CDR1 DFQATT, CDR2 SNEGSKA (reference sequence). CDR3 protein: CSAQEGQGPFQPQHF. The CDR3 bases that were read are TGCAGTGCTCAGGAGGGACAGGGTCCATTTCAGCCC.

Worth noting for this clone: Read coverage stops 3 residues before the CDR3 terminus; the germline J gene supplies the remainder. The chain combines TRBV19 with TRBJ2-1, with D perhaps TRBD1 (6 bases). Germline V gene lookup returns CDR1 LNHDA and CDR2 SQIVND (reference sequence). The CDR3 contains 15 residues. V dropped 6 bases and J dropped 3 bases, with 15 bases sitting between them. CDR3 in amino acids: CASRRRGGGYNEQFF. The sequenced part of the CDR3 DNA is TGTGCCAGTAGGCGCAGGGGCGGAGGCTACAATGAG.

In the case of this clone: The CDR3 end falls 3 residues outside the read, so it is completed with the germline J gene. V gene TRBV19 combines with J gene TRBJ2-1; 10 bases are shared with TRBD2. V dropped 2 bases and J dropped 5; count of bases not matched to a gene: 12. Per the germline V gene, CDR1 is LNHDA and CDR2 is SQIVND (reference sequence). The CDR3 runs to 18 residues. Incomplete CDR3 DNA: TGTGCCAGTAGTATACGGAGCGGGGGGGCAAGTCCCCACAATGAG. Amino acid sequence: CASSIRSGGASPHNE. The entire CDR3 protein reads CASSIRSGGASPHNEQFF.

For this clone: Sequencing ends 3 residues short of the CDR3 end; the germline J gene provides the rest. The chain is built from TRBV15 and TRBJ2-3; D is ambiguous. CDR1 is LNHNV and CDR2 is YYDKDF in the germline V gene (reference sequence). The CDR3 is 14 residues long. V lost 0 bases, J lost 2 bases, and 6 bases lay in between. The DNA read from the CDR3 is TGTGCCACCAGCAGAGATGGGCCCACAGATACG. Its protein product is CATSRDGPTDT. The whole CDR3 sequence reads CATSRDGPTDTQYF.

With regard to this clone: The missing CDR3 end, 3 residues past where the read stops, is filled in from the germline J gene. The rearrangement links TRBV6-4 to TRBJ2-3; D call uncertain. Looked up from germline, CDR1 is MRHNA and CDR2 is SNTAGT. The CDR3 sequence is 15 residues long. V dropped 1 base and J dropped 2 bases, with 10 bases sitting between them. CDR3 residues: CASSDFVGPTDTQYF. CDR3 DNA, as far as it was read: TGTGCCAGCAGTGACTTTGTGGGCCCCACAGATACG.

A word on this clone: The missing CDR3 end, 3 residues past where the read stops, is filled in from the germline J gene. The J gene is TRBJ1-3, the V gene TRBV4-1; D call uncertain. Trimming removed 0 bases from V and 2 bases from J, with 8 bases in between. CDR1 and CDR2 (germline): MGHRA, YSYEKL. The CDR3 loop spans 15 amino acids. Partial CDR3 DNA: TGCGCCAGCAGCCAAGAGCGGGGAACTGGAAACACC. The encoded protein is CASSQERGTGNT. The full CDR3 reads CASSQERGTGNTIYF.

About this clone: Coverage ceases 3 residues before the CDR3 finishes, and the germline J gene fills in the end. The chain combines TRBV23-1 with TRBJ2-6; D possibly corresponds to TRBD1 (7 bases). TRBV23-1 is labeled an ORF, and its function is uncertain. Trimming took 7 bases from V and 0 from J, leaving 19 bases between them. The CDR3 length is 18 residues. The part of the CDR3 DNA that was read is TGCGCCAGCACCGACACAGGGGACTCTAACTCTGGGGCCAACGTC. This translates into CASTDTGDSNSGANV. The whole CDR3 protein reads CASTDTGDSNSGANVLTF.

Notes on this clone: Read data end 3 residues before the CDR3 end; the end is taken from the germline J gene. V is TRBV15 and J is TRBJ2-7; D not certain. Germline CDR1 LNHNV, CDR2 YYDKDF (reference sequence). The CDR3 contains 16 residues. Trimming left V 0 bases short and J 0 bases short, with 12 bases between. Incomplete CDR3 DNA: TGTGCCACCAGCAGAGATTCCGCTGGCAGCTCCTACGAG. Translation: CATSRDSAGSSYE. The CDR3 as a whole reads CATSRDSAGSSYEQYF.

Concerning this clone itself: The sequence runs out 3 residues before the end of the CDR3; the remainder is reconstructed from the germline J gene. V usage is TRBV19 and J usage is TRBJ2-2, with D possibly being TRBD1 (6 bases). Germline V gene lookup returns CDR1 LNHDA and CDR2 SQIVND (reference sequence). This CDR3 has 14 residues. Trimming stripped 6 bases from V and 5 bases from J, with 13 bases between. The CDR3 loop reads CASRVDRGTGELFF. Incomplete CDR3 DNA: TGTGCCAGTAGAGTGGACAGAGGGACCGGGGAG.

Remarks on this clone: The read finishes 3 residues shy of the CDR3 end, and the germline J gene is used to complete it. The J gene is TRBJ2-1, the V gene TRBV7-2, with 10 bases lining up with TRBD1. Trimming cost V 8 bases and J 8 bases; bases outside gene matches: 6. The length of the CDR3 is 13 residues. Germline values: CDR1 SGHTA, CDR2 FQGNSA. The covered CDR3 bases are TGTGCCAGCCGGGACAGGGGTTTACATGAG. Residues: CASRDRGLHE. The full CDR3 protein is CASRDRGLHEQFF.

In regard to this clone: The sequence runs out 3 residues before the end of the CDR3; the remainder is reconstructed from the germline J gene. The rearrangement links TRBV6-1 to TRBJ2-7, with 9 positions matching TRBD1. In germline, CDR1 is MNHNS, CDR2 SASEGT. CDR3 length: 14 amino acids. Trimming at V came to 3 bases and at J to 3 bases, leaving 3 bases not matched to a gene. The CDR3 sequence: CASSDGTGLYEQYF. The sequenced part of the CDR3 DNA is TGTGCCAGCAGTGATGGGACAGGGCTCTACGAG.

As concerns this clone: Read data end 3 residues before the CDR3 end; the end is taken from the germline J gene. This chain links TRBV11-2 with TRBJ2-1; 12 positions agree with TRBD2. Germline V gene data show CDR1 as SGHAT and CDR2 as FQNNGV. This CDR3 has 14 amino acids. Losses at the gene ends were 7 bases for V and 7 bases for J; bases not matched to a gene: 5. Incomplete CDR3 DNA: TGTGCCAGCATCCCGGGACTAGCGGGTAATGAG. Residues: CASIPGLAGNE. The whole CDR3 sequence is CASIPGLAGNEQFF.